This TCR beta chain derives from a study of T-cell reconstitution after alpha-beta-depleted transplantation in children (dated by TCRdb to between 2015 and 2016). General notes on the study: Using TCR repertoire profiling, the study quantitatively followed how T-cell immune reconstitution unfolded in children after TCRalphabeta/CD19-depleted allogeneic hematopoietic cell transplantation. Broad study findings and their caveats: Over the following months the frequencies of hyperexpanded clones went down, and after one year T-cell counts and TCRbeta diversity were mostly credited to newly produced T cells. The apparently early alphabetaT-cell count recovery about two months after transplant was reportedly dependent on only several hundred rapidly expanded clones derived from non-depleted graft cells. In some patients, the high TCRbeta diversity seen at day 60 was put down to recipient T cells and intrathymic progenitors that had survived conditioning.

Trimmed from V: 1 base; trimmed from J: 3 bases; junction bases lacking a gene match: 11. The CDR3 runs 17 residues from the cysteine to the phenylalanine. Only CDR3 DNA is held: 51 bases, read in frame from base 1. Via the germline V gene, CDR1 is SGHVS and CDR2 FNYEAQ. A remark on this clonotype: The target of this receptor is not known. Base qualities are not provided; no much larger clone lies one nucleotide away.

Preparation of the library involved PCR. Instrument on record: Illumina HiSeq 2500. To normalize quantification of the TCRbeta repertoire, the TCR libraries were built with molecular barcoding that relied on unique molecular identifiers. The public reads were reprocessed in TCRdb via fastp at Q25 and MiXCR, keeping in-frame beta chains. Every CDR3 protein is listed once, alongside the most common genes and DNA of its rows. The sample table shows about 240,000 distinct CDR3 sequences, and about 26% are seen once. The top ten hold over 2.5% of the sample. The treatment or condition label here, explained by the study, means: allogeneic hematopoietic cell transplantation with graft depleted of TCRalphabeta T cells and CD19 B cells. The children who served as transplant recipients had been given grafts of TCRalphabeta/CD19-depleted allogeneic hematopoietic cells.

The origin of this receptor is a girl aged 2 to 10 with Fanconi anemia, due to receive a stem cell transplant. The sample consisted of PBMCs, taken before TCRalphabeta/CD19-depleted stem cell transplant. This receptor chain uses TRBV7-6 and TRBJ2-7, with 8 middle bases fitting TRBD2. The nucleotide sequence is TGTGCCAGCAGCTTAGTTTCGGGACTAGGAATCCGCTACGAGCAGTACTTC. The encoded protein is CASSLVSGLGIRYEQYF. Here the CDR3 is joined to the reference TRBV7-6 and TRBJ2-7 genes, and the full variable domain is: GAGVSQSPRYKVTKRGQDVALRCDPISGHVSLYWYRQALGQGPEFLTYFNYEAQQDKSGLPNDRFSAERPEGSISTLTIQRTEQRDSAMYRCASSLVSGLGIRYEQYFGPGTRLTVT.